Here is one TCR beta chain with its context. This clonotype was seen a handful of times. What this receptor recognizes is not known. The sample holds no much larger clone one base away, and base qualities are not on file. This entry is derived from a study of early T cells in non-severe SARS-CoV-2 infection listed by TCRdb under 2021. In terms of the full investigation: TCR sequencing used bulk RNA from unsorted whole blood, so alpha and beta chains could not be paired. General findings and caveats noted by the study authors: VDJdb matching was skewed toward anti-spike CD8 responses and likely underestimated virus-specific expansions by missing private and CD4 specificities.

Library method: 5' RACE. The sequencer was a NextSeq 500. Unique molecular identifiers were attached to individual cDNA molecules in the TCR library protocol so that sequencing error and PCR bias could be corrected. Both TCR alpha and beta chains were sequenced, and tight co-correlation was observed between alpha and beta sequence abundances in each sample. The original methods were these. V gene, J gene and CDR3 annotation of TCR sequences was performed with Decombinator V4. TCRs were defined as expanded if a significant change between any two time points was detected under a Poisson model with p below 0.0001. TCR abundances were normalised to the total number of TCRs sequenced in each sample and reported as counts per million. MAIT TCRs were defined by TRAV1-2 paired with TRAJ12, TRAJ20 or TRAJ33, and iNKT TCRs by TRAV10 paired with TRAJ18. VDJdb, accessed 1 November 2021, was searched for CMV, EBV and SARS-CoV-2 annotated TCRs, excluding TCRs annotated for multiple antigens. TCRdb handled the public reads itself, with Q25 trimming in fastp and clone calling in MiXCR, and kept productive beta chains. Rows matching on CDR3 protein sequence are summarized as one entry with the most common DNA and genes. The V and J calls and clone size are TCRdb's, not the authors'. The sample table holds roughly 63,000 distinct CDR3 sequences, of which 9.5% to 15% were seen once. 3% to 4.5% of the sample is taken by the ten largest.

As encoded in the germline V gene (reference sequence), CDR1 is DFQATT while CDR2 is SNEGSKA. Including the terminal cysteine and phenylalanine, the CDR3 comprises 12 residues. The DNA shown is the 36-base CDR3, in frame from base 1. At the junction V is shortened by 6 bases and J by 6 bases, with 12 bases in between. Set within a cohort of healthcare workers in London, UK, this nested case-control study involved weekly PCR testing of nasopharyngeal swabs along with blood sampling. Healthcare workers were recruited during the week of the UK lockdown, between 23 and 31 March 2020, and followed weekly for up to 16 weeks.

The source of this sequence is an adult who was a healthcare worker with PCR-confirmed SARS-CoV-2 infection or an uninfected control (not recorded which). The sequenced sample was whole blood. Recombination linked TRBV20-1 to TRBJ2-1, with TRBD2 perhaps the D gene, on 6 matching bases. The CDR3 protein is CSAWGLRNEQFF. Here is the DNA: TGCAGTGCATGGGGACTGCGCAATGAGCAGTTCTTC.